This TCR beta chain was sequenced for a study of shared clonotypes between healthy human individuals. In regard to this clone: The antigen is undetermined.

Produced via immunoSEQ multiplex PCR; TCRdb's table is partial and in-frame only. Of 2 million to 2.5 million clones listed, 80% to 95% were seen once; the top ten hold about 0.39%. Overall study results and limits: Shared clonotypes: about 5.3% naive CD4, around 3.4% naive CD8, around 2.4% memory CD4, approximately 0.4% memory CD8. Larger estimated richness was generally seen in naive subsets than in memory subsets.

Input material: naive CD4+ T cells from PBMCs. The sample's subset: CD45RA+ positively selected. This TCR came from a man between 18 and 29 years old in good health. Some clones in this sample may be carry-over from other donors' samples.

The chain's CDR3 is CASTRQGGGGELFF. CDR3 nucleotides: TGTGCCAGCACCAGACAGGGGGGAGGCGGGGAGCTGTTTTTT. The chain recombines TRBV28 with TRBJ2-2; 9 bases agree with TRBD1. The V gene end was trimmed by 7 bases and the J gene end by 7 bases; junction bases not matched to a gene: 7. The CDR3 is made up of 14 amino acids. The germline V gene encodes CDR1 MDHEN and CDR2 SYDVKM.